These T cell receptor beta chains were read from a single sample in a study of beta chain features in type 1 diabetes. The table came from immunoSEQ multiplex PCR; TCRdb's copy has only in-frame clones and leaves some out. Of about 120,000 clones listed, about a sixth are singletons. Material for sequencing was central memory CD4+ T cells from blood. These receptors were taken from a man aged 25 to 45 with type 1 diabetes. Each CDR3 is given with its conserved first and last residue. The order of the fields is CDR3 protein, V gene, J gene, clone size. Rows give clone size only sometimes, using once, few, many, or a class for an expanded clone.

CASSQEGLATYNEQFF	TRBV4-2	TRBJ2-1	many
CASTLGGAQGYTF	TRBV7-2	TRBJ1-2	many
CASSFSTGNIQYF	TRBV7-2	TRBJ2-4	.
CASSPGVDLSTDTQYF	TRBV11-3	TRBJ2-3	.
CASSLSGQSSYEQYF	TRBV27	TRBJ2-7	.
CASSARGGNIYGYTF	TRBV7-2	TRBJ1-2	many
CASSRSSQGADTQYF	TRBV9	TRBJ2-3	.
CASSQWTGWDSPLHF	TRBV2	TRBJ1-6	.
CASSEGDSWGQPQHF	TRBV25-1	TRBJ1-5	.
CASSDERQNTGELFF	TRBV2	TRBJ2-2	few
CASSTGNYGYTF	TRBV27	TRBJ1-2	few
CASSLVRGMGDTQYF	TRBV7-2	TRBJ2-3	.
CASSLAHGTAQETQYF	TRBV7-8	TRBJ2-5	.
CASSFALSGANVLTF	TRBV5-1	TRBJ2-6	few
CASSGDSLGYTF	TRBV2	TRBJ1-2	.
CSVQLSSGANVLTF	TRBV29-1	TRBJ2-6	.
CASSGKDSLNSPLHF	TRBV5-8	TRBJ1-6	few
CASSFAEYNEQFF	TRBV7-9	TRBJ2-1	few
CASRDRDVDTEAFF	TRBV6-5	TRBJ1-1	few
CASSYSVTLRTQYF	TRBV6-5	TRBJ2-5	.
CASIRAGSSYNEQFF	TRBV28	TRBJ2-1	.
CASSIYGATDTQYF	TRBV19	TRBJ2-3	few
CASSPGWNEQYF	TRBV25-1	TRBJ2-7	few
CASSEAGDGYGYTF	TRBV2	TRBJ1-2	few
CASSTGQGPETQYF	TRBV7-2	TRBJ2-5	.
CASSLNGGTDTQYF	TRBV7-8	TRBJ2-3	few
CASSLQGNEQYF	TRBV27	TRBJ2-7	few
CSVEDYRANYGYTF	TRBV29-1	TRBJ1-2	few
CASSQGRAYEQFF	TRBV18	TRBJ2-1	.
CASSGLSYEQYF	TRBV7-2	TRBJ2-7	.
CASSQGAQGAGNTIYF	TRBV4-1	TRBJ1-3	few
CASSLGTGQETQYF	TRBV7-2	TRBJ2-5	.
CSADQDRGRNYGYTF	TRBV29-1	TRBJ1-2	.
CASHFTGELFF	TRBV7-9	TRBJ2-2	.
CAISEGYRDSTNEKLFF	TRBV10-3	TRBJ1-4	.
CASSLSLALGYNEQFF	TRBV13	TRBJ2-1	few
CASSLAYAGGQETQYF	TRBV7-2	TRBJ2-5	few
CASSVGLAGGPQDTQYF	TRBV9	TRBJ2-3	.
CASSSEYRVSNEQFF	TRBV6-5	TRBJ2-1	few
CSVGLAGGTDTQYF	TRBV29-1	TRBJ2-3	few
CASRRGGSQETQYF	TRBV27	TRBJ2-5	.
CASSQDDRRNTDTQYF	TRBV4-2	TRBJ2-3	.
CASSIRVSYEQYF	TRBV19	TRBJ2-7	few
CASSVFDYNEQFF	TRBV9	TRBJ2-1	.
CAWRYFGTDFYNEQFF	TRBV30	TRBJ2-1	.
CASSYGHHRGGEQYF	TRBV6-5	TRBJ2-7	few
CASSPPGNYGYTF	TRBV18	TRBJ1-2	.